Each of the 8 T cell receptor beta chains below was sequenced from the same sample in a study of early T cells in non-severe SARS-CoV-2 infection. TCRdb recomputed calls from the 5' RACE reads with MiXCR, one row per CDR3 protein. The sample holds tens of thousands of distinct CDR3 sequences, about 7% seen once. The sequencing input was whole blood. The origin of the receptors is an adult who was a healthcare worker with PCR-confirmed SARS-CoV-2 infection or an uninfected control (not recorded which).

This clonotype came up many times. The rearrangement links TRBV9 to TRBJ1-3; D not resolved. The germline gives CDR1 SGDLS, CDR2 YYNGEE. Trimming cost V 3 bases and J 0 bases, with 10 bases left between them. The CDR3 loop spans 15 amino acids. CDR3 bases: TGTGCCAGCAGCGCCGGACGGAGCTCTGGAAACACCATATATTTT. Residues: CASSAGRSSGNTIYF.

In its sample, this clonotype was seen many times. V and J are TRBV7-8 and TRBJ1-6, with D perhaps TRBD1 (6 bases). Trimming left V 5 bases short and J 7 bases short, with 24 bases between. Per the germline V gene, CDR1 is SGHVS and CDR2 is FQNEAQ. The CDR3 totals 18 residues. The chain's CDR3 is CASSPLLTFRGGNSPLHF. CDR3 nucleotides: TGTGCCAGCAGCCCCCTCCTGACGTTCAGGGGCGGGAATTCACCCCTCCACTTT.

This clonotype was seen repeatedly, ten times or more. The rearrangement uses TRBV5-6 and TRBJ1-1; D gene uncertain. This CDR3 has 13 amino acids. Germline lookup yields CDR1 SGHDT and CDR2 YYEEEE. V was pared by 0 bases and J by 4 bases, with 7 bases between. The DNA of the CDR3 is TGTGCCAGCAGCTTGGGTCAGCCCACTGAAGCTTTCTTT. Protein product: CASSLGQPTEAFF.

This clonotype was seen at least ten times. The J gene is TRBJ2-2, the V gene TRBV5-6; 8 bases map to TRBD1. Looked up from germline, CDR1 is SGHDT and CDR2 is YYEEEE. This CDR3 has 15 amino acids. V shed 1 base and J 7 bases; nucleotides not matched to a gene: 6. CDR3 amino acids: CASSLPDRDDGELFF. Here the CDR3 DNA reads TGTGCCAGCAGCTTGCCGGACAGGGATGACGGGGAGCTGTTTTTT.

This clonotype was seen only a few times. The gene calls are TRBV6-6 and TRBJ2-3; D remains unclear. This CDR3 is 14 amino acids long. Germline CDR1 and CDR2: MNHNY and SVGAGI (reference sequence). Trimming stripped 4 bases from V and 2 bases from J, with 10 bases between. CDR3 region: CASSFPAFTDTQYF. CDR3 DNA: TGTGCCAGCAGTTTTCCGGCGTTCACAGATACGCAGTATTTT.

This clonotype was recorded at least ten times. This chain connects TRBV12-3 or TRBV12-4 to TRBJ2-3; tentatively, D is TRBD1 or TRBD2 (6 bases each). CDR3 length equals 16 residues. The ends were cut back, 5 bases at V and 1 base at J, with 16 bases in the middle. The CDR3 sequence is CASSPQTGAGTDTQYF. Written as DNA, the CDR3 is TGTGCCAGCAGTCCTCAGACGGGGGCTGGCACAGATACGCAGTATTTT.

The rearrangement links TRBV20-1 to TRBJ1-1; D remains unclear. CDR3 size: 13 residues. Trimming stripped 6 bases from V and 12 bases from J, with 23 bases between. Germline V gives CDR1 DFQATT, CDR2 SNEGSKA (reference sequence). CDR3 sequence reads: CSALSNSLKRPFF. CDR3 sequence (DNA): TGCAGTGCCCTCTCAAACTCCTTAAAGAGACCTTTCTTT.

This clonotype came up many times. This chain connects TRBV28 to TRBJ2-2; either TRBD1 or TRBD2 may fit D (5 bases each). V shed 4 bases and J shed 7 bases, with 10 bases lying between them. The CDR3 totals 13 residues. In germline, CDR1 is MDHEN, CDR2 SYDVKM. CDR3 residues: CASSWDAGGELFF. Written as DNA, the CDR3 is TGTGCCAGCAGTTGGGACGCCGGCGGGGAGCTGTTTTTT.